These 21 T cell receptor beta chains share one sample of origin, sequenced in a study of beta chain features in type 1 diabetes. The investigators reverse transcribed all of the isolated RNA, so they sequenced expressed TCRB transcripts. Measured with immunoSEQ multiplex PCR; TCRdb has only the in-frame clones, and not every one. The top ten clones hold under 0.55% of a sample with about 190,000 clones, under 9.5% of them seen once. No antigen is known for these receptors. Study conclusions and caveats: Moderately but significantly shorter TCRB CDR3s were found in Type 1 diabetes patients in all four CD4+ subsets.

Sequenced: central memory CD4+ T cells from blood. Receptor source: a man between 18 and 29 years old with type 1 diabetes.

This clone was observed a few times. The chain recombines TRBV7-2 with TRBJ2-4, with TRBD2 identical over 11 bases. The germline gives CDR1 SGHTA, CDR2 FQGNSA. The ends lost 1 base at V and 6 bases at J; junction bases unmatched: 5. CDR3 size: 16 residues. CDR3 nucleotide sequence: TGTGCCAGCAGCTTAGTGGGTAGCGGGGGGGGAAACATTCAGTACTTC. Amino acid sequence: CASSLVGSGGGNIQYF.

This clone was found a few times. V and J are TRBV6-1 and TRBJ1-1; D is possibly TRBD1 (5 bases). The V end lost 7 bases, the J end lost 8 bases, and 11 bases lay between the germline ends. The CDR3 sequence is 11 residues long. Looked up from germline, CDR1 is MNHNS and CDR2 is SASEGT. The CDR3 loop is CASIDWTEAFF. CDR3 in DNA: TGTGCCAGCATCGACTGGACAGAAGCTTTCTTT.

The chain couples TRBV11-2 to TRBJ2-2, with D maybe TRBD2 (6 bases). The CDR3 extends over 13 amino acids. In germline, CDR1 is SGHAT, CDR2 FQNNGV. V was shortened by 1 base and J by 7 bases, with 7 bases between the two germline ends. The CDR3 is CASSLVGGGELFF. The CDR3 DNA reads TGTGCCAGCAGCTTAGTCGGGGGCGGGGAGCTGTTTTTT.

The chain recombines TRBV21-1 with TRBJ2-3; TRBD2 is taken as the D call from the table, unchecked against the DNA. TRBV21-1 represents a pseudogene. The CDR3 consists of 14 residues. The CDR3 loop is CASSNNEGAATQYF. The CDR3 bases are TGTGCCAGCAGCAATAACGAGGGAGCGGCTACGCAGTATTTT.

The genes are TRBV5-1 and TRBJ2-5; 8 positions match TRBD1. CDR1 is SGHRS and CDR2 is YFSETQ in the germline V gene. The CDR3 contains 14 residues. Unmatched junction bases numbered 4, after V lost 4 bases and J lost 2 bases. CDR3 in DNA: TGCGCCAGCAGCCCTCGACAGGGGCAAGAGACCCAGTACTTC. Residues: CASSPRQGQETQYF. The variable domain in full, completed from reference TRBV5-1 and TRBJ2-5, reads KAGVTQTPRYLIKTRGQQVTLSCSPISGHRSVSWYQQTPGQGLQFLFEYFSETQRNKGNFPGRFSGRQFSNSRSEMNVSTLELGDSALYLCASSPRQGQETQYFGPGTRLLVL.

This chain connects TRBV29-1 to TRBJ2-3; 8 bases line up with TRBD1. CDR3 length equals 15 residues. CDR1 is SQVTM and CDR2 is ANQGSEA in the germline V gene. V was clipped by 4 bases and J by 7 bases; unmatched bases: 13. CDR3 sequence (DNA): TGCAGCGTTGTTCTGCAGGGGGCTTACAGGTATACGCAGTATTTT. Translation gives CSVVLQGAYRYTQYF.

The chain carries TRBV11-2 and TRBJ2-5, with 7 bases that match TRBD1. Losses at the gene ends were 5 bases for V and 3 bases for J; bases not matched to a gene: 3. The germline V gene encodes CDR1 SGHAT and CDR2 FQNNGV. There are 13 residues in the CDR3. The CDR3 here is CASSVDREETQYF. CDR3 bases: TGTGCCAGCAGCGTCGACAGGGAAGAGACCCAGTACTTC.

This clone was detected a few times. The chain uses TRBV4-1 and TRBJ2-1, with 10 positions matching TRBD2. The germline CDR1 and CDR2 sequences are MGHRA and YSYEKL. The J segment lost 3 bases and the V segment lost 2 bases, leaving 4 bases of the junction unmatched. CDR3 length: 16 residues. The CDR3 coding sequence is TGCGCCAGCAGCCAAATTAGGACTAGCGGCTACAATGAGCAGTTCTTC. Protein product: CASSQIRTSGYNEQFF.

The chain recombines TRBV27 with TRBJ2-7, with D unclear. CDR1 is MNHEY and CDR2 is SMNVEV in the germline V gene (reference sequence). The CDR3 is 14 residues long. V was clipped by 2 bases and J by 0 bases, with 8 bases between them. This CDR3 is CASSLKGASYEQYF. The CDR3 bases are TGTGCCAGCAGTTTAAAAGGAGCCTCCTACGAGCAGTACTTC.

The rearrangement links TRBV6-5 to TRBJ2-6; D may be TRBD2 (5 bases). The germline V gene has CDR1 MNHEY and CDR2 SVGAGI. The CDR3 runs to 13 residues. Trimming cost V 4 bases and J 7 bases, with 8 bases left between them. The CDR3 protein is CASSSGNANVLTF. CDR3 DNA sequence: TGTGCCAGCAGTTCGGGGAATGCCAACGTCCTGACTTTC.

This clone was observed many times. This CDR3 is CSVSGIRETQYF. CDR3 in DNA: TGCAGCGTATCAGGGATACGAGAGACCCAGTACTTC. The rearrangement links TRBV29-1 to TRBJ2-5; maybe TRBD1 (5 bases). The V and J ends lost 6 bases and 4 bases respectively, with 12 bases between them. Per germline, CDR1 SQVTM and CDR2 ANQGSEA. This CDR3 is 12 amino acids long.

This clone showed up just a few times. The gene calls are TRBV6-5 and TRBJ2-1; D call uncertain. Germline V gene data show CDR1 as MNHEY and CDR2 as SVGAGI. Trimming pared 0 bases from V and 8 bases from J, leaving 8 bases between. CDR3 length: 13 amino acids. The CDR3, as DNA: TGTGCCAGCAGTTACTCGAGTCGCGATGAGCAGTTCTTC. This encodes CASSYSSRDEQFF.

The CDR3 protein is CASSTGQGAIFGYTF. The CDR3 DNA is TGCGCCAGCAGCACGGGACAGGGGGCGATCTTTGGCTACACCTTC. V gene TRBV5-1 combines with J gene TRBJ1-2; 12 bases line up with TRBD1. The germline CDR1 and CDR2 sequences are SGHRS and YFSETQ. The CDR3 runs to 15 residues. The V segment lost 4 bases and the J segment 7 bases; nucleotides outside the gene matches: 8.

In this sample, this clone turned up a few times. The chain uses TRBV25-1 and TRBJ2-5; 7 bases fit TRBD2. The germline V gene encodes CDR1 MGHDK and CDR2 SYGVNS. This CDR3 contains 17 residues. V was clipped by 5 bases and J by 3 bases; unmatched bases: 15. The CDR3 protein is CASSNSQEAGREETQYF. CDR3 in DNA: TGTGCCAGCAGTAACTCCCAGGAAGCGGGACGAGAAGAGACCCAGTACTTC.

This clone was counted once. The chain uses TRBV4-1 and TRBJ2-1; 12 positions agree with TRBD2. V shed 6 bases and J 5 bases; nucleotides not matched to a gene: 5. The CDR3 contains 15 residues. Germline lookup yields CDR1 MGHRA and CDR2 YSYEKL. CDR3 sequence: CASRPGLAGNNEQFF. The CDR3, as DNA: TGCGCCAGCAGGCCGGGACTAGCGGGCAACAATGAGCAGTTCTTC.

This clone occurred a few times. This chain links TRBV7-8 with TRBJ2-7; 11 positions agree with TRBD2. The trim removed 3 bases at V and 4 bases at J, leaving 5 bases unmatched. The CDR3 has 15 amino acids. Germline CDR1 and CDR2: SGHVS and FQNEAQ. The CDR3 sequence is CASSLLAGGLYEQYF. DNA of the CDR3: TGTGCCAGCAGCTTGCTAGCGGGAGGATTATACGAGCAGTACTTC.

This clone was observed a few times. V gene TRBV28 combines with J gene TRBJ1-1, with no clear D. The CDR3 is 15 amino acids. Trimming took off 0 bases at V and 5 bases at J, with 13 bases between the two ends. CDR1 and CDR2 (germline): MDHEN, SYDVKM. CDR3 in amino acids: CASSLWNTEGTEAFF. DNA of the CDR3: TGTGCCAGCAGTTTATGGAACACGGAGGGTACTGAAGCTTTCTTT.

The chain links TRBV5-4 to TRBJ1-3; D might be TRBD1 (6 bases). CDR1 SGHNT and CDR2 YYREEE come from the germline V gene (reference sequence). V was shortened by 4 bases and J by 2 bases, with 13 bases between the two germline ends. The CDR3 sequence is 15 residues long. CDR3 amino acids: CASSRDMTTGNTIYF. For the CDR3, the DNA is TGTGCCAGCAGCCGGGACATGACAACTGGAAACACCATATATTTT.

A few counts support this clone. The junction shows a germline mismatch at one end, possibly a read error. The chain couples TRBV27 to TRBJ1-5; 8 positions match TRBD1. In germline, CDR1 is MNHEY, CDR2 SMNVEV (reference sequence). CDR3 length equals 15 residues. The CDR3 sequence is CARRGPVTLGQPQHF. Here the CDR3 DNA reads TGTGCCCGCAGGGGGCCTGTGACGTTGGGTCAGCCCCAGCATTTT.

This chain's CDR3 is CASSQAGGAGDAYEQYF. CDR3 sequence (DNA): TGTGCCAGCAGCCAAGCGGGGGGAGCGGGAGACGCCTACGAGCAGTACTTC. The J gene is TRBJ2-7, the V gene TRBV7-2, with 9 bases matching TRBD2. With 5 bases clipped from V and 2 bases from J, the junction kept 13 bases outside the gene matches. The CDR3 covers 17 residues. Germline-derived CDR1 and CDR2 are SGHTA and FQGNSA.

The rearrangement joins TRBV4-3 to TRBJ2-2, with TRBD2 matching 13 bases. V shed 0 bases, J shed 6 bases, and the junction held 7 bases outside the gene matches. The CDR3 has 18 amino acids. The germline CDR1 and CDR2 sequences are LGHNA and YSLEER. CDR3 residues: CASSQDLLAGGPSGELFF. The CDR3 region has the DNA TGCGCCAGCAGCCAAGATCTACTAGCGGGGGGGCCGTCCGGGGAGCTGTTTTTT.